The 23 T cell receptor beta chains presented below share a single source sample, sequenced in a study of CXCR3-negative and CXCR3-positive naive CD8 T cells. 5' RACE with UMI labels generated the TRB cDNA libraries. TCRdb reanalyzed the 5' RACE reads, giving one entry per CDR3 protein sequence and no DNA. In all, the sample yields over 70,000 distinct CDR3 sequences. The material sequenced was naive CXCR3- CD8+ T cells from blood. Described subset: CD45RO-CCR7+CD27+CD95- naive CD8+ T cells lacking CXCR3 (TNR3-). These TCRs come from a human donor in good health. Some clones in this sample may be carry-over from other donors' samples.

The chain combines TRBV3-1 with TRBJ2-2. The CDR3 covers 13 residues. Germline values: CDR1 LGHDT, CDR2 YNNKEL (reference sequence). The CDR3 reads CASSPSNTGELFF. The full variable domain, completed using reference TRBV3-1 and TRBJ2-2, is DTAVSQTPKYLVTQMGNDKSIKCEQNLGHDTMYWYKQDSKKFLKIMFSYNNKELIINETVPNRFSPKSPDKAHLNLHINSLELGDSAVYFCASSPSNTGELFFGEGSRLTVL.

This chain joins TRBV11-2 and TRBJ2-3; the TRBD2 assignment by TCRdb is unverifiable without DNA. CDR3 length: 15 amino acids. Germline loops: CDR1 SGHAT, CDR2 FQNNGV. The CDR3 sequence is CASSPGLAIWDTQYF.

The chain is built from TRBV29-1 and TRBJ2-1; without DNA, the TCRdb call of TRBD1 cannot be checked. CDR1 and CDR2 (germline): SQVTM, ANQGSEA. CDR3 length: 15 amino acids. CDR3 loop: CSGEGGEGTLNEQFF.

The CDR3 spells CASSYSAPNGRGTDTQYF. The gene calls are TRBV6-5 and TRBJ2-3; with no DNA, the TCRdb D assignment of TRBD2 cannot be verified. Germline V gene sequence: CDR1 MNHEY, CDR2 SVGAGI. The CDR3 has 18 residues.

This rearrangement joins TRBV9 to TRBJ2-1; the TRBD2 assignment by TCRdb is unverifiable without DNA. Germline loops: CDR1 SGDLS, CDR2 YYNGEE. The CDR3 extends over 15 amino acids. The CDR3 spells CASSGTSGIDNEQFF.

The gene calls are TRBV29-1 and TRBJ2-5; TCRdb calls TRBD2, which cannot be checked without DNA. The CDR3 is 16 residues long. Germline loops: CDR1 SQVTM, CDR2 ANQGSEA. The CDR3 loop is CSVQRLAGGLQETQYF.

The rearrangement links TRBV19 to TRBJ1-6. Germline V gene data show CDR1 as LNHDA and CDR2 as SQIVND (reference sequence). This CDR3 has 17 amino acids. The CDR3 here is CASSIDLGPQYNSPLHF.

The chain links TRBV29-1 to TRBJ2-7; TCRdb reports TRBD2, a call that lacks DNA to check it against. The CDR3 covers 14 residues. CDR1 is SQVTM and CDR2 is ANQGSEA in the germline V gene. The CDR3 here is CSVIAGTTTYEQYF.

This sequence joins TRBV7-9 and TRBJ1-6; TCRdb reports TRBD1, a call that lacks DNA to check it against. The CDR3 is 16 amino acids. From germline, CDR1 is SEHNR and CDR2 FQNEAQ (reference sequence). CDR3 protein: CASSPPTGEARSPLHF.

V usage is TRBV4-2 and J usage is TRBJ1-1; TCRdb returns TRBD1, unconfirmable since there is no DNA. Per the germline V gene, CDR1 is LGHNA and CDR2 is YNFKEQ. The CDR3 loop spans 15 amino acids. The CDR3 reads CASSQSQGAGTEAFF.

The chain carries TRBV29-1 and TRBJ1-2; TCRdb designates TRBD1, a call that cannot be tested without DNA. The CDR3 is made up of 16 amino acids. Germline V lookup: CDR1 SQVTM, CDR2 ANQGSEA. The CDR3 loop is CSVSGYNRAGNYGYTF.

The rearrangement links TRBV7-9 to TRBJ1-1. The CDR3 sequence is 16 residues long. Germline V gene sequence: CDR1 SEHNR, CDR2 FQNEAQ (reference sequence). CDR3 sequence: CASSWPSLDGNTEAFF. Variable domain in full (rest from reference TRBV7-9 and TRBJ1-1): DTGVSQNPRHKITKRGQNVTFRCDPISEHNRLYWYRQTLGQGPEFLTYFQNEAQLEKSRLLSDRFSAERPKGSFSTLEIQRTEQGDSAMYLCASSWPSLDGNTEAFFGQGTRLTVV.

The chain couples TRBV7-9 to TRBJ2-5. CDR1 and CDR2 (germline): SEHNR, FQNEAQ (reference sequence). The CDR3 has 13 residues. CDR3 residues: CASSLLLEETQYF.

The V gene is TRBV9, the J gene TRBJ2-4; TCRdb proposes TRBD1, but this gene call is untestable without DNA. The CDR3 contains 14 residues. The germline CDR1 and CDR2 sequences are SGDLS and YYNGEE. The CDR3 spells CASSAPVLPNEQYF. The whole variable domain, filled in from reference TRBV9 and TRBJ2-4, reads DSGVTQTPKHLITATGQRVTLRCSPRSGDLSVYWYQQSLDQGLQFLIQYYNGEERAKGNILERFSAQQFPDLHSELNLSSLELGDSALYFCASSAPVLPNEQYFGAGTRLSVL.

The genes are TRBV28 and TRBJ1-3; TCRdb reports TRBD1, a call that lacks DNA to check it against. The CDR3 is made up of 16 amino acids. Germline V lookup: CDR1 MDHEN, CDR2 SYDVKM. The CDR3 protein is CASRGWSGASGNTIYF.

CDR3: CASSPWGGAQETQYF. The chain joins TRBV7-2 to TRBJ2-5; TCRdb outputs TRBD1, but without DNA this stays unchecked. CDR1 and CDR2 (germline): SGHTA, FQGNSA. This CDR3 is built from 15 residues.

V usage is TRBV29-1 and J usage is TRBJ1-5; without DNA, the TCRdb call of TRBD1 cannot be checked. CDR1 SQVTM and CDR2 ANQGSEA come from the germline V gene. The length of the CDR3 is 14 residues. The CDR3 loop reads CSVVIPGANQPQHF. Looking up the rest from reference TRBV29-1 and TRBJ1-5 gives the full variable domain: SAVISQKPSRDICQRGTSLTIQCQVDSQVTMMFWYRQQPGQSLTLIATANQGSEATYESGFVIDKFPISRPNLTFSTLTVSNMSPEDSSIYLCSVVIPGANQPQHFGDGTRLSIL.

This sequence joins TRBV10-3 and TRBJ1-2. The CDR3 covers 14 residues. Germline V CDR1 and CDR2: ENHRY, SYGVKD. CDR3 protein: CAISESEDPYGYTF.

V is TRBV19 and J is TRBJ2-1; TCRdb's D call, TRBD2, is unchecked because there is no DNA. The CDR3 is 15 amino acids. Germline CDR1 LNHDA, CDR2 SQIVND (reference sequence). The CDR3 sequence: CASSIASGGMNEQFF. Filled out from reference TRBV19 and TRBJ2-1, the complete variable domain reads DGGITQSPKYLFRKEGQNVTLSCEQNLNHDAMYWYRQDPGQGLRLIYYSQIVNDFQKGDIAEGYSVSREKKESFPLTVTSAQKNPTAFYLCASSIASGGMNEQFFGPGTRLTVL.

The chain recombines TRBV6-2 or TRBV6-3 with TRBJ2-2; the TRBD2 assignment by TCRdb is unverifiable without DNA. The V gene's germline CDR1 is MNHEY and CDR2 SVGEGT. This CDR3 is built from 15 residues. This chain's CDR3 is CASSYLLDPHGELFF.

This chain joins TRBV20-1 and TRBJ2-7; without DNA, the TCRdb call of TRBD2 cannot be checked. The CDR3 contains 14 residues. Germline CDR1 DFQATT, CDR2 SNEGSKA (reference sequence). The CDR3 reads CSAASPGRPYEQYF.

The CDR3 is CASSSRLAGGGTGELFF. The gene calls are TRBV7-3 and TRBJ2-2; TCRdb gives TRBD2 as the D gene, but with no DNA this cannot be confirmed. From germline, CDR1 is SGHTA and CDR2 FQGTGA. The CDR3 spans 17 residues. The variable domain in full, completed from reference TRBV7-3 and TRBJ2-2, reads GAGVSQTPSNKVTEKGKYVELRCDPISGHTALYWYRQSLGQGPEFLIYFQGTGAADDSGLPNDRFFAVRPEGSVSTLKIQRTERGDSAVYLCASSSRLAGGGTGELFFGEGSRLTVL.

This CDR3 is CSVAGTYNEQFF. This chain connects TRBV29-1 to TRBJ2-1; the TCRdb D gene call, TRBD2, has no DNA to confirm it. The CDR3 loop spans 12 amino acids. Germline V gene lookup returns CDR1 SQVTM and CDR2 ANQGSEA.